The present T cell receptor beta chain was sequenced within a study of cytomegalovirus exposure and HLA in healthy donors. The study's findings and limits: A previous analysis found most TCR beta V segments productive roughly 87% or roughly 30% of the time. Trimming of TCR beta V- and J-genes showed a link, identified in a later analysis, to a missense DCLRE1C variant. An Asian-associated ancestry cluster reportedly showed fewer N-insertions than the roughly 670-donor mean in a later analysis.

The CDR3 is 15 amino acids. Germline trimming cut 3 bases from V and 4 bases from J; bases unmatched to any gene: 7. Germline lookup yields CDR1 SGDLS and CDR2 YYNGEE. As concerns this clone: Its specificity is unknown.

13 Jbeta primers and 60 Vbeta primers were used for the PCR. Source study methods: An analysis performed later counted 70 million to 90 million unique TCR beta chains (roughly 11 million of them shared). Clones were read by immunoSEQ multiplex PCR, and TCRdb kept only the in-frame ones, dropping some. The V and J calls and the clone size are those of that table, but D and trimming were determined from the DNA. The sample table sets out about 77,000 clones. This clonotype was sampled from a man between 50 and 59 years old in good health and CMV-seropositive. The V call is TRBV9, the J call TRBJ1-2; TRBD1 matches 9 bases. The sample taken for sequencing was PBMCs. CDR3 amino acids: CASSDHRGQGYGYTF. In nucleotides, the CDR3 is TGTGCCAGCAGCGACCACAGGGGGCAGGGCTATGGCTACACCTTC.